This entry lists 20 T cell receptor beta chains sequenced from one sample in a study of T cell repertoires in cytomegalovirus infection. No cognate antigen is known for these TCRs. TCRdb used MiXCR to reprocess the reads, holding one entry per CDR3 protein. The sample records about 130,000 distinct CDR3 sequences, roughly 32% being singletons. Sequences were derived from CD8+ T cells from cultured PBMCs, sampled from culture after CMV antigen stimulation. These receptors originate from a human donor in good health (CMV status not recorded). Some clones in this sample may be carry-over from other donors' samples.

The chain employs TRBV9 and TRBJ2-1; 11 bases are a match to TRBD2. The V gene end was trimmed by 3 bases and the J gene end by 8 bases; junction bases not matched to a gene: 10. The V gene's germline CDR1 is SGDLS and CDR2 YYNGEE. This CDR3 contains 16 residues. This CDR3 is CASSGGSGGAFYEQFF. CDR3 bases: TGTGCCAGCAGCGGAGGTAGCGGGGGGGCCTTTTATGAGCAGTTCTTC.

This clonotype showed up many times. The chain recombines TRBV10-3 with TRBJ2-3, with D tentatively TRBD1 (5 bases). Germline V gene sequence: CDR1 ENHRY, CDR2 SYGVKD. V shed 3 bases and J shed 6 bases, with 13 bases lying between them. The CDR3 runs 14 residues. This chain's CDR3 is CAISEVTVPDTQYF. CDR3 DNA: TGTGCCATCAGTGAAGTGACAGTTCCCGATACGCAGTATTTT.

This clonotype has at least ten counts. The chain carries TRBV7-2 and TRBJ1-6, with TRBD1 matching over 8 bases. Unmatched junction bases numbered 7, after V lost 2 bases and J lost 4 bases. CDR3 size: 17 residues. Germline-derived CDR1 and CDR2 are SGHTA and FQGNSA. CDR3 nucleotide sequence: TGTGCCAGCAGCTTATTCCAGGGGGCGGCGTATAATTCACCCCTCCACTTT. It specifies CASSLFQGAAYNSPLHF.

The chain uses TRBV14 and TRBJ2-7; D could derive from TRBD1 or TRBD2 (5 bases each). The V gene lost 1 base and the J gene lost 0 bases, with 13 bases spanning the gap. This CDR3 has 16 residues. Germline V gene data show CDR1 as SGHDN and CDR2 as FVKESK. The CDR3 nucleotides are TGTGCCAGCAGCCAAGGCACCGGGACCGCCTCCTACGAGCAGTACTTC. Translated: CASSQGTGTASYEQYF.

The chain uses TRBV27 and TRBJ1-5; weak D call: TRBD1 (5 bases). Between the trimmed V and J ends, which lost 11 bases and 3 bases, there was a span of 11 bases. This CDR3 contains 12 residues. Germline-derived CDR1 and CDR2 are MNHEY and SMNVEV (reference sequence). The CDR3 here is CAVGGVNQPQHF. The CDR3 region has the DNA TGTGCCGTGGGGGGAGTCAATCAGCCCCAGCATTTT.

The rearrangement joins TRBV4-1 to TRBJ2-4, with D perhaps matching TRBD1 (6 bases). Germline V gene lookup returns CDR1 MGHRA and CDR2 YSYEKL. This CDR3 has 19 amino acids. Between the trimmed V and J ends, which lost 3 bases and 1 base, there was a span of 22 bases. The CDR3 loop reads CASSHPEQGPDAAKNIQYF. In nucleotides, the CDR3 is TGCGCCAGCAGCCACCCCGAGCAGGGGCCGGACGCGGCCAAAAACATTCAGTACTTC.

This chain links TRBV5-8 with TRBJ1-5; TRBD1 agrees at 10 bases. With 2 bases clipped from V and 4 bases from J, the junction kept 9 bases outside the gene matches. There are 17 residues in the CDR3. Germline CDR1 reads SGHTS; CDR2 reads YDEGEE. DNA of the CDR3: TGTGCCAGCAGCTTCCCTTGGGACAGGGGAGATAATCAGCCCCAGCATTTT. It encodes CASSFPWDRGDNQPQHF.

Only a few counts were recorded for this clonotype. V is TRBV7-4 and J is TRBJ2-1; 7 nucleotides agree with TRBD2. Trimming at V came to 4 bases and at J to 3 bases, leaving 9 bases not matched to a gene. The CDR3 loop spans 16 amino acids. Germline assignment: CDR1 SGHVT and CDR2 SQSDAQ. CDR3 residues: CASSSTLGLSYNEQFF. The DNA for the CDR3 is TGTGCCAGCAGCTCCACCTTGGGACTAAGCTACAATGAGCAGTTCTTC.

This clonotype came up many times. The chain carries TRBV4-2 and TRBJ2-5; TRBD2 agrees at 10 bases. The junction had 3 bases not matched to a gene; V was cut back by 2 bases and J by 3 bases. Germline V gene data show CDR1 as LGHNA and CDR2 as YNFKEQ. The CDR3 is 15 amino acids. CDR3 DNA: TGTGCCAGCAGCCAACCAACTAGCGGGAAAGAGACCCAGTACTTC. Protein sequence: CASSQPTSGKETQYF.

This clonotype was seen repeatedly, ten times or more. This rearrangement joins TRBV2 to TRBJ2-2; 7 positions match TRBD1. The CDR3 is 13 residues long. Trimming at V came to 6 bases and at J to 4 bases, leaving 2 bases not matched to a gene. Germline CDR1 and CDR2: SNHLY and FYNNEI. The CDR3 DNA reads TGTGCCAGCAGGAGGGGGCCCACCGGGGAGCTGTTTTTT. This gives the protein CASRRGPTGELFF.

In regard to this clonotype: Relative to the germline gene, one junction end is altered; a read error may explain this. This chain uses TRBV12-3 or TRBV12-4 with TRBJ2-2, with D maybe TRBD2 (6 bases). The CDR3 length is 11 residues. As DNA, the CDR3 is TGTGCCGGAAGCGTCGGCGGGAAGCTGTTTTTT. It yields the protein CAGSVGGKLFF.

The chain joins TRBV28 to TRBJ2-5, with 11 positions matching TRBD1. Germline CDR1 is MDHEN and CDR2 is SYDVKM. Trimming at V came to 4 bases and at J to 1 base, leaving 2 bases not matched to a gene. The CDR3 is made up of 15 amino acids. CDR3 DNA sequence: TGTGCCAGCAGTTCGGGACAGGGGGTCCAAGAGACCCAGTACTTC. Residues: CASSSGQGVQETQYF.

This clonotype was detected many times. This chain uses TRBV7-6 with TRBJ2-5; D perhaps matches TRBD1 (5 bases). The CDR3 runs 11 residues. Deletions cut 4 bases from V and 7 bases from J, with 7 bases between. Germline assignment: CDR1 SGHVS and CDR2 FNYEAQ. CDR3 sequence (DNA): TGTGCCAGCAGCTCGACAGCGACCCAGTACTTC. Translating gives CASSSTATQYF.

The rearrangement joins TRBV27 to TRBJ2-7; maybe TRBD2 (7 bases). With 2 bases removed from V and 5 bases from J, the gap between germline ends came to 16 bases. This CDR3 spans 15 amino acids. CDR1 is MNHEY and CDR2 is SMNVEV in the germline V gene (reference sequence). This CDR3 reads CASSLRAGGPHEQYF. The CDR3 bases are TGTGCCAGCAGTTTAAGGGCCGGGGGGCCCCACGAGCAGTACTTC.

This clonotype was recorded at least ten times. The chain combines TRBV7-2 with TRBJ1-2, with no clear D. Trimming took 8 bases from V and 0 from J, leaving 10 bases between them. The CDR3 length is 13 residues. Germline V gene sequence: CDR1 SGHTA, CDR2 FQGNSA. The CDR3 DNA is TGTGCCAGCGCGAGCACCGCTAACTATGGCTACACCTTC. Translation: CASASTANYGYTF.

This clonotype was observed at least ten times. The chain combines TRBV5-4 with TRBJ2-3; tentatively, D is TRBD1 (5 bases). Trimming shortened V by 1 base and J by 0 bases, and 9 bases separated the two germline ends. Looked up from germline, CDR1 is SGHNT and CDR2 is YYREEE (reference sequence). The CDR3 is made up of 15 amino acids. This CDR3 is CASSLSGYSTDTQYF. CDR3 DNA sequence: TGTGCCAGCAGCTTGTCAGGGTACAGCACAGATACGCAGTATTTT.

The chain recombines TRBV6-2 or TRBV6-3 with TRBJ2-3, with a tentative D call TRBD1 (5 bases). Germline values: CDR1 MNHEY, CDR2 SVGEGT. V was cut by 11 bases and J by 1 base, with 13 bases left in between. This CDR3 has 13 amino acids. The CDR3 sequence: CAGQDRRTDTQYF. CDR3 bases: TGTGCCGGCCAAGACAGACGCACAGATACGCAGTATTTT.

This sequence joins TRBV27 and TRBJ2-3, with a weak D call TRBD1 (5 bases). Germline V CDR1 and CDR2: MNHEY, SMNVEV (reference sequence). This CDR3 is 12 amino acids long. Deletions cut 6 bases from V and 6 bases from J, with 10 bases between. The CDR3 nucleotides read TGTGCCAGCAGCCAGGGATTGGATACGCAGTATTTT. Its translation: CASSQGLDTQYF.

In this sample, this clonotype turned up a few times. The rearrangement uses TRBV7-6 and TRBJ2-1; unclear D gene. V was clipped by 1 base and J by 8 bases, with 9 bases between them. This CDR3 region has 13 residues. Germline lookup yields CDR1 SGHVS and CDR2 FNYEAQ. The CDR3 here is CASSLEVWDEQFF. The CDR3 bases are TGTGCCAGCAGCTTAGAAGTGTGGGATGAGCAGTTCTTC. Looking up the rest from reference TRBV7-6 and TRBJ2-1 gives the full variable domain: GAGVSQSPRYKVTKRGQDVALRCDPISGHVSLYWYRQALGQGPEFLTYFNYEAQQDKSGLPNDRFSAERPEGSISTLTIQRTEQRDSAMYRCASSLEVWDEQFFGPGTRLTVL.

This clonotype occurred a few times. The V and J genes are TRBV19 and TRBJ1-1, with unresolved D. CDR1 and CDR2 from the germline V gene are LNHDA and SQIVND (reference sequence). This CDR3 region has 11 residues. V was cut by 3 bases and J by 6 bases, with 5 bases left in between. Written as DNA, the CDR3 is TGTGCCAGTAGTATTGGCCCTGAAGCTTTCTTT. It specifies CASSIGPEAFF.